This paragraph reports one T cell receptor beta chain. The sample is drawn from a study of blood T cell repertoires in COVID-19. In the study overall: Samples representing acute and convalescent COVID-19 were sourced from the United States, Italy and Spain.

This CDR3 comprises 15 residues. Trimming at V came to 7 bases and at J to 5 bases, leaving 9 bases not matched to a gene. Germline CDR1 is SGHRS and CDR2 is YFSETQ. Produced via immunoSEQ multiplex PCR; TCRdb's table is partial and in-frame only. Seen here are roughly 250,000 clones, around 85% observed once, and the top ten hold roughly 0.94%. Sequenced sample: peripheral blood. The source is a human donor with COVID-19, enrolled during active disease. The donor label of this sample is uncertain. The rearrangement joins TRBV5-1 to TRBJ1-4; 9 bases fit TRBD1. CDR3 bases: TGCGCCAGCTCAACCTCCGGGACAGGGAATGAAAAACTGTTTTTT. Amino acids: CASSTSGTGNEKLFF.